A single sample is the source of the 23 T cell receptor beta chains below, sequenced in a study of cytomegalovirus exposure and HLA in healthy donors. The PCR ran on 60 Vbeta and 13 Jbeta primers. Only in-frame clones appear in the TCRdb table, and some are missing; sequencing was by immunoSEQ multiplex PCR. The table has under 200,000 clones, around 80% seen once; the top ten hold around 9%. Sequences were obtained from PBMCs. These receptors were taken from a male donor in good health and CMV-seropositive.

This clone was seen more than once but under ten times. The rearrangement joins TRBV5-1 to TRBJ1-5, with D possibly being TRBD1 (6 bases). The CDR3 has 13 amino acids. Germline loops: CDR1 SGHRS, CDR2 YFSETQ. Trimming pared 5 bases from V and 5 bases from J, leaving 11 bases between. The CDR3 coding sequence is TGCGCCAGCAGGAAATCAGGGGATCAGCCCCAGCATTTT. It codes for CASRKSGDQPQHF.

CDR3 amino acids: CASSRTGNEQYF. As DNA, the CDR3 is TGTGCCAGCAGCAGGACAGGAAACGAGCAGTACTTC. V is TRBV7-9 and J is TRBJ2-7, with TRBD1 matching over 7 bases. CDR3 length equals 12 residues. From germline, CDR1 is SEHNR and CDR2 FQNEAQ (reference sequence). With V trimmed by 5 bases and J by 5 bases, 3 bases remained unmatched.

The chain recombines TRBV6-1 with TRBJ2-1; TRBD2 matches at 14 bases. After removal of 6 bases from V and 12 bases from J, the junction contained 10 bases not matched to a gene. The length of the CDR3 is 15 residues. Per germline, CDR1 MNHNS and CDR2 SASEGT. CDR3 residues: CASRTGTSGSSGQFF. The CDR3 coding sequence is TGTGCCAGCAGGACCGGGACTAGCGGGAGTAGTGGGCAGTTCTTC.

The chain is built from TRBV7-8 and TRBJ1-1; the D is unclear. CDR3 length: 16 amino acids. V lost 4 bases and J lost 1, with 16 bases in between. Germline loops: CDR1 SGHVS, CDR2 FQNEAQ. The CDR3: CASSSSFGVSNTEAFF. CDR3 bases: TGTGCCAGCAGCTCCTCCTTTGGAGTCTCGAACACTGAAGCTTTCTTT.

Only one count was recorded for this clone. The V gene is TRBV30, the J gene TRBJ1-2, with 8 bases identical to TRBD1. The germline V gene encodes CDR1 GTSNPN and CDR2 SVGIG (reference sequence). The CDR3 has 13 amino acids. The chain's CDR3 is CASPTSGGRGYTF. DNA of the CDR3: TGTGCTTCCCCTACTTCAGGGGGCAGAGGCTACACCTTC.

The V gene is TRBV6-5, the J gene TRBJ2-5; D ambiguous. The CDR3 is 13 residues long. From germline, CDR1 is MNHEY and CDR2 SVGAGI. V lost 3 bases and J lost 3, with 8 bases in between. In DNA, the CDR3 is TGTGCCAGCAGTTATCTGCGGAAAGAGACCCAGTACTTC. This translates into CASSYLRKETQYF.

This clone came up once. CDR3 amino acids: CASSQIAQETQYF. Here the CDR3 DNA reads TGTGCCAGCTCACAGATAGCCCAAGAGACCCAGTACTTC. The rearrangement links TRBV18 to TRBJ2-5, with D unresolved. Trimming took 4 bases from V and 1 from J, leaving 7 bases between them. The length of the CDR3 is 13 residues. Germline V gives CDR1 KGHSH, CDR2 LQKENI.

The V gene is TRBV7-6, the J gene TRBJ1-5; 7 bases are shared with TRBD1. The germline V gene encodes CDR1 SGHVS and CDR2 FNYEAQ. With V trimmed by 5 bases and J by 1 base, 8 bases remained unmatched. The CDR3 contains 16 residues. DNA for the CDR3: TGTGCCAGCAGCCAGGGGACGGACAGGAGCAATCAGCCCCAGCATTTT. It is translated as CASSQGTDRSNQPQHF.

The V call is TRBV9, the J call TRBJ2-1, with 12 nucleotides matching TRBD2. Losses at the gene ends were 4 bases for V and 7 bases for J; bases not matched to a gene: 6. The germline CDR1 and CDR2 sequences are SGDLS and YYNGEE. This CDR3 is built from 15 residues. The CDR3 nucleotides read TGTGCCAGCAGCCCTAGCGGGGGGGCGTGGAATGAGCAGTTCTTC. Its protein is CASSPSGGAWNEQFF.

V and J are TRBV28 and TRBJ1-3, with D hard to call. Germline V lookup: CDR1 MDHEN, CDR2 SYDVKM. Trimming stripped 4 bases from V and 0 bases from J, with 10 bases between. The CDR3 totals 15 residues. CDR3 bases: TGTGCCAGCAGTTCCGGTGCCATCTCTGGAAACACCATATATTTT. It yields the protein CASSSGAISGNTIYF.

This clone was recorded once. The chain has TRBV5-4 and TRBJ2-5; 10 bases align to TRBD2. The J call may be wrong; the DNA end is better matched by TRBJ2-7. Germline loops: CDR1 SGHNT, CDR2 YYREEE (reference sequence). CDR3 length: 17 amino acids. CDR3 in DNA: TGTGCCAGCAGCTTGAAATCGGGACCTAGCGGGGGAACCGAGCAGTACTTC. It yields the protein CASSLKSGPSGGTEQYF.

The rearrangement joins TRBV10-3 to TRBJ1-6; D not certain. V was trimmed by 3 bases and J by 0 bases, leaving 9 bases between them. CDR1 ENHRY and CDR2 SYGVKD come from the germline V gene. The CDR3 runs to 16 residues. CDR3 sequence reads: CAISDRRSSYNSPLHF. DNA of the CDR3: TGTGCCATCAGTGACCGGCGGAGCTCCTATAATTCACCCCTCCACTTT.

In regard to this clone: This sample includes further DNA sequences coding for the same CDR3. This chain links TRBV2 with TRBJ2-2, with D unclear. The V gene lost 3 bases and the J gene lost 5 bases, with 7 bases spanning the gap. CDR1 is SNHLY and CDR2 is FYNNEI in the germline V gene. The CDR3 consists of 13 residues. DNA of the CDR3: TGTGCCAGCAGTGATCGAGGAACCGGGGAGCTGTTTTTT. Its translation is CASSDRGTGELFF.

The V call is TRBV10-3, the J call TRBJ1-5; the D gene is possibly TRBD1 (5 bases). The CDR3 spans 15 residues. The ends were cut back, 2 bases at V and 4 bases at J, with 12 bases in the middle. Per germline, CDR1 ENHRY and CDR2 SYGVKD. CDR3 bases: TGTGCCATCAGTGAGCAAGGAGGGGTAAATCAGCCCCAGCATTTT. The encoded protein is CAISEQGGVNQPQHF.

The rearrangement links TRBV7-9 to TRBJ2-7; no clear D. Trimming removed 3 bases from V and 4 bases from J, with 22 bases in between. The CDR3 is 17 amino acids. Germline CDR1 is SEHNR and CDR2 is FQNEAQ (reference sequence). The CDR3 loop reads CASSFIFKQKAAYEQYF. CDR3 in DNA: TGTGCCAGCAGCTTTATTTTCAAGCAGAAGGCGGCATACGAGCAGTACTTC.

Notes on this clone: This CDR3 fails to terminate in the conserved phenylalanine or tryptophan, so it likely reflects a read error. The V and J genes are TRBV25-1 and TRBJ2-2, with 7 bases lining up with TRBD1. V was pared by 3 bases and J by 6 bases, with 13 bases of the junction left unmatched. This CDR3 is built from 17 residues. Germline V CDR1 and CDR2: MGHDK, SYGVNS. The CDR3: CASSEMRGGVLSGELFL. CDR3 sequence (DNA): TGTGCCAGCAGTGAGATGAGAGGGGGCGTCCTCTCCGGGGAGCTGTTTCTT.

This chain links TRBV10-1 with TRBJ2-5, with unresolved D. Trimming removed 2 bases from V and 1 base from J, with 11 bases in between. The germline V gene has CDR1 WNHNN and CDR2 SYGVQD (reference sequence). CDR3 length: 15 amino acids. The chain's CDR3 is CASSEGSPGQETQYF. CDR3 DNA: TGCGCCAGCAGTGAGGGCAGCCCAGGCCAAGAGACCCAGTACTTC.

This clone was recorded a few times. The J gene is TRBJ2-1, the V gene TRBV18, with 9 bases matching TRBD2. This CDR3 contains 17 residues. Germline lookup yields CDR1 KGHSH and CDR2 LQKENI. V shed 0 bases and J 7 bases; nucleotides not matched to a gene: 10. The CDR3 reads CASSPPPSSGKGNEQFF. DNA of the CDR3: TGTGCCAGCTCACCACCGCCATCTAGCGGGAAAGGGAATGAGCAGTTCTTC.

The chain joins TRBV11-2 to TRBJ1-5; 9 bases match TRBD1. The CDR3 length is 16 residues. J gave up 3 bases and V 6 bases, and 9 bases lay outside the gene matches. The germline CDR1 and CDR2 sequences are SGHAT and FQNNGV. The CDR3 spells CASSPTGQGFNQPQHF. The CDR3 region has the DNA TGTGCCAGCAGTCCCACGGGACAGGGTTTCAATCAGCCCCAGCATTTT.

In this sample, this clone turned up once. A junction boundary mismatches the germline segment, possibly from a read error. V is TRBV4-3 and J is TRBJ2-5; D gene unclear. Germline CDR1 and CDR2: LGHNA and YSLEER. CDR3 length: 14 residues. Written as DNA, the CDR3 is TGCGCCAGCAGCCAAGCTCCCCTCCAAGAGGCCCAGTACTTC. It yields the protein CASSQAPLQEAQYF.

This clone occurred once. The chain has TRBV5-1 and TRBJ2-7, with a possible D match to TRBD1 (5 bases). Germline V lookup: CDR1 SGHRS, CDR2 YFSETQ. V was pared by 2 bases and J by 3 bases, with 21 bases between. The CDR3 is made up of 17 amino acids. The CDR3 DNA reads as TGCGCCAGCAGCTTTAGGCAGGGTGGACCAAGGGGCTACGAGCAGTACTTC. It translates to CASSFRQGGPRGYEQYF.

J is TRBJ2-3 and V is TRBV9, with 9 bases aligning to TRBD2. The length of the CDR3 is 18 residues. With V trimmed by 0 bases and J by 1 base, 9 bases remained unmatched. Per germline, CDR1 SGDLS and CDR2 YYNGEE. The CDR3 spells CASSVDGREGLGTDTQYF. CDR3 coding DNA: TGTGCCAGCAGCGTAGATGGGCGGGAGGGCCTTGGCACAGATACGCAGTATTTT.

V gene TRBV6-4 combines with J gene TRBJ1-2, with TRBD1 matching over 7 bases. The CDR3 consists of 14 residues. The germline V gene encodes CDR1 MRHNA and CDR2 SNTAGT. The V segment lost 0 bases and the J segment 7 bases; nucleotides outside the gene matches: 5. The CDR3 nucleotides are TGTGCCAGCAGTGACTCGAAGGGGGCGGGTGGCTACACCTTC. Its translation: CASSDSKGAGGYTF.